These T cell receptor beta chains were read from a single sample in a study of regulatory T cells in long-lasting Graves disease. TCRdb reanalysed the multiplex PCR reads using MiXCR and keeps one entry per CDR3 protein. The repertoire holds 400,000 to 450,000 distinct CDR3 sequences, with approximately 15% as singletons. The sample was also linked to a second study, of T cells in Graves' hyperthyroidism and ophthalmopathy.

The specimen comprised peripheral blood mononuclear cells (PBMCs), sampled at new diagnosis, from a patient treated with antithyroid drugs. These receptors were taken from a woman aged 30 to 39 with Graves disease. Both conserved end residues are part of each CDR3. Each record gives: D gene, clone size, V gene, J gene, CDR3 DNA, CDR3 protein. The D gene is left open where the match is weak. Size is stated for part of the rows, as once, few or many counts, or as a class when the clone is expanded.

>-|many|TRBV20-1|TRBJ2-2
TGCAGTGCTAGAGGGGGCCCCTTTAGCAGCAGGAACACCGGGGAGCTGTTTTTT
CSARGGPFSSRNTGELFF
>-|-|TRBV7-3|TRBJ2-1
TGTGCCAGCAGCTTAGATCTCCGGGCAGAGCAGTTCTTC
CASSLDLRAEQFF
>TRBD2|many|TRBV6-1|TRBJ2-3
TGTGCCAGCAGTCCGCCGGGACTAGCGAGCCCAGATACGCAGTATTTT
CASSPPGLASPDTQYF
>-|many|TRBV5-4|TRBJ1-1
TGTGCCAGCAGCTTGGAGATTCAGAAAGGCACTGAAGCTTTCTTT
CASSLEIQKGTEAFF
>TRBD2|-|TRBV2|TRBJ2-2
TGTGCCAGCAGCGCTATAGCGGGGACGGGGGAGCTGTTTTTT
CASSAIAGTGELFF
>-|-|TRBV29-1|TRBJ1-2
TGCAGCGTTGAGCTCCTTGGGGAGGTGGGATATAACTATGGCTACACCTTC
CSVELLGEVGYNYGYTF
>-|many|TRBV29-1|TRBJ2-3
TGCAGCGTTGTCACGGCTTTTGGGGCGGATACGCAGTATTTT
CSVVTAFGADTQYF
>TRBD1|few|TRBV5-4|TRBJ2-4
TGTGCCAGCAGCCAAGGGACAGGGGGCATCGGCATTCAGTACTTC
CASSQGTGGIGIQYF
>TRBD2|few|TRBV3-1|TRBJ2-5
TGTGCCAGCAGCCAAGAACCCTTAAAGAGTATGCTAGCGGGAGATGGCGAGACCCAGTACTTC
CASSQEPLKSMLAGDGETQYF
>TRBD2|-|TRBV7-9|TRBJ2-2
TGTGCCAGCAGCTTAGCCCGCGGACTAGCGGGTCTGATGGGGGAGCTGTTTTTT
CASSLARGLAGLMGELFF
>-|-|TRBV27|TRBJ1-4
TGTGCCAGCAGTTCCTCCCGGTGGGGGCCTAATGAAAAACTGTTTTTT
CASSSSRWGPNEKLFF
>-|-|TRBV11-3|TRBJ2-3
TGTGCCAGCAGCTTAGTGGGGGGCCAGACAGATACGCAGTATTTT
CASSLVGGQTDTQYF
>TRBD2|few|TRBV4-1|TRBJ2-7
TGCGCCAGCAGCCAAGATTTAGGACTAGCATACGAGCAGTACTTC
CASSQDLGLAYEQYF
>-|few|TRBV24-1|TRBJ2-7
TGTGCCACCAGTGCAGATCGCGACGAGCAGTACTTC
CATSADRDEQYF
>-|many|TRBV4-1|TRBJ2-5
TGCGCCAGCAGCCAAGACAGTGAGACCCAGTACTTC
CASSQDSETQYF
>-|many|TRBV28|TRBJ2-7
TGTGCCAGCAGTAAAACTACTTACGAGCAGTACTTC
CASSKTTYEQYF
>TRBD2|-|TRBV28|TRBJ2-7
TGTGCCAGCGTAATTTCCAGCGGGAGGGCCTTATTGGTCGACGAGCAGTACTTC
CASVISSGRALLVDEQYF
>-|many|TRBV27|TRBJ2-2
TGTGCCAGCAGTTTGCCCAAGGGGACCGGGGAGCTGTTTTTT
CASSLPKGTGELFF
>TRBD1|-|TRBV19|TRBJ1-5
TGTGCCAGTAGTATGGGCCTCGCAGGGGGCGCATATTGGCCCCAGCATTTT
CASSMGLAGGAYWPQHF
>-|-|TRBV5-4|TRBJ1-6
TGTGCCAGCAGCTTGGCCCTCGGCCCAGATTCACCCCTCCACTTT
CASSLALGPDSPLHF
>-|few|TRBV20-1|TRBJ2-1
TGCAGTGCGTTGCGGAACAATGAGCAGTTCTTC
CSALRNNEQFF
>TRBD1|-|TRBV7-9|TRBJ1-1
TGTGCCAGCAGCTTAAGCGGACAGGGGCTTTTCTTT
CASSLSGQGLFF
>-|-|TRBV12-5|TRBJ1-5
TGTGCTAGTGGTTTGGTGGAGGGGGGCCAGCCCCAGCATTTT
CASGLVEGGQPQHF
>TRBD2|many|TRBV28|TRBJ2-5
TGTGCTCTGGGGCTAGCGGGAGAGGAGACCCAGTACTTC
CALGLAGEETQYF
>TRBD1|-|TRBV19|TRBJ1-1
TGTGCCAGTTCGGACAGGAGGAACACTGAAGCTTTCTTT
CASSDRRNTEAFF
>TRBD1|-|TRBV4-1|TRBJ2-7
TGCGCCAGCAGCCAAGTGGGACAGGGAACCTACGAGCAGTACTTC
CASSQVGQGTYEQYF